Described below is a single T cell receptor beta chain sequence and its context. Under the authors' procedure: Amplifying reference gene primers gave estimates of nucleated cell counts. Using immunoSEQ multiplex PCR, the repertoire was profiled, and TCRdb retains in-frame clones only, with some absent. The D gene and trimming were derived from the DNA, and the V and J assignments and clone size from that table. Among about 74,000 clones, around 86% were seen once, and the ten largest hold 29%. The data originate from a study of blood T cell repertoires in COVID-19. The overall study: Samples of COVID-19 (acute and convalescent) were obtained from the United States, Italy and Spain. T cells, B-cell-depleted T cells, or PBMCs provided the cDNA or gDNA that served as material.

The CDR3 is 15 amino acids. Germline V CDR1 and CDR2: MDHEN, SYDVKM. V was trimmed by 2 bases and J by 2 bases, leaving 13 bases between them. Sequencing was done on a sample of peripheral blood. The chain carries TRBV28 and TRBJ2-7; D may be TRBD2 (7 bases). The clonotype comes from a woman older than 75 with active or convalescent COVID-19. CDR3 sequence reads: CASSLPGGGTYEQYF. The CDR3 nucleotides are TGTGCCAGCAGTTTACCTGGCGGGGGCACCTACGAGCAGTACTTC.